The 30 T cell receptor beta chains below were found in one sample sequenced in a study of immune evolution from preneoplasia to lung adenocarcinoma. Generated by immunoSEQ multiplex PCR, the TCRdb table keeps only in-frame clones and is missing some. Here the sample spans roughly 5,000 clones, roughly 77% being singletons. Sample: FFPE minimally invasive lung adenocarcinoma tissue. The receptors were gathered from a person between 60 and 79 years old with lung adenocarcinoma.

The J gene is TRBJ2-5, the V gene TRBV7-9, with D perhaps matching TRBD2 (5 bases). CDR1 and CDR2 (germline): SEHNR, FQNEAQ (reference sequence). The CDR3 totals 13 residues. V was trimmed by 0 bases and J by 5 bases, leaving 7 bases between them. CDR3 sequence (DNA): TGTGCCAGCAGCTTAGCGCGGGTGGAGACCCAGTACTTC. Translation gives CASSLARVETQYF.

The chain couples TRBV6-4 to TRBJ2-5; D is possibly TRBD1 (5 bases). CDR3 length equals 13 residues. Trimming pared 5 bases from V and 4 bases from J, leaving 11 bases between. CDR1 and CDR2 from the germline V gene are MRHNA and SNTAGT. Here the CDR3 DNA reads TGTGCCAGCAGTACTCAAAGGGGAGAGACCCAGTACTTC. This codes for CASSTQRGETQYF.

The chain combines TRBV2 with TRBJ2-6, with D tentatively TRBD1 (6 bases). Trimming removed 3 bases from V and 4 bases from J, with 13 bases in between. The CDR3 has 16 amino acids. CDR1 is SNHLY, CDR2 FYNNEI, per germline. CDR3 loop: CASSEGHGAGANVLTF. In nucleotides, the CDR3 is TGTGCCAGCAGTGAGGGACATGGCGCGGGGGCCAACGTCCTGACTTTC.

J is TRBJ2-3 and V is TRBV6-4; D is unresolved. The germline CDR1 and CDR2 sequences are MRHNA and SNTAGT. CDR3 length: 9 residues. Trimming pared 7 bases from V and 4 bases from J, leaving 0 bases between. For the CDR3, the DNA is TGTGCCAGCACAGATACGCAGTATTTT. Translated, it gives CASTDTQYF.

By share, this clone counts as large. This chain uses TRBV7-9 with TRBJ2-1, with D possibly matching TRBD2 (6 bases). The CDR3 contains 11 residues. The V and J ends lost 5 bases and 12 bases respectively, with 11 bases between them. Germline V gives CDR1 SEHNR, CDR2 FQNEAQ (reference sequence). The CDR3 coding sequence is TGTGCCAGCAGCCTTTGGAGGGGGCAGTTCTTC. Its protein product is CASSLWRGQFF.

The chain employs TRBV11-2 and TRBJ2-5; maybe TRBD2 (5 bases). V lost 0 bases and J lost 5, with 16 bases in between. The germline gives CDR1 SGHAT, CDR2 FQNNGV. CDR3 length: 16 residues. CDR3 amino acids: CASSLDWVGTGETQYF. The CDR3 DNA sequence: TGTGCCAGCAGCTTAGATTGGGTGGGAACGGGGGAGACCCAGTACTTC. The full variable domain, its missing parts supplied by reference TRBV11-2 and TRBJ2-5, is EAGVAQSPRYKIIEKRQSVAFWCNPISGHATLYWYQQILGQGPKLLIQFQNNGVVDDSQLPKDRFSAERLKGVDSTLKIQPAKLEDSAVYLCASSLDWVGTGETQYFGPGTRLLVL.

This clone turned up a few times. This chain joins TRBV6-1 and TRBJ1-1; D not resolved. Deletions cut 1 base from V and 3 bases from J, with 6 bases between. The CDR3 is 13 residues long. From germline, CDR1 is MNHNS and CDR2 SASEGT. The CDR3 region has the DNA TGTGCCAGCAGTGAAGAGCCAGACACTGAAGCTTTCTTT. Protein: CASSEEPDTEAFF.

The chain couples TRBV2 to TRBJ2-7; 9 nucleotides align to TRBD1. Trimming took 10 bases from V and 4 from J; bases not matched to a gene: 8. This CDR3 has 13 amino acids. Germline V gene lookup returns CDR1 SNHLY and CDR2 FYNNEI. The CDR3 loop is CANRQGEQYEQYF. The CDR3 region has the DNA TGTGCCAACAGACAGGGGGAACAATACGAGCAGTACTTC.

The chain recombines TRBV28 with TRBJ1-1; 7 nucleotides agree with TRBD1. Germline V gives CDR1 MDHEN, CDR2 SYDVKM. The CDR3 is made up of 14 amino acids. J gave up 1 base and V 3 bases, and 2 bases lay outside the gene matches. The CDR3 is CASSFQGGNTEAFF. The CDR3 coding sequence is TGTGCCAGCAGTTTCCAGGGGGGGAACACTGAAGCTTTCTTT.

This clone was seen a few times. The genes are TRBV6-4 and TRBJ1-5, with D possibly being TRBD1 (6 bases). Trimming pared 6 bases from V and 4 bases from J, leaving 16 bases between. Germline V gene lookup returns CDR1 MRHNA and CDR2 SNTAGT. This CDR3 spans 15 amino acids. CDR3 residues: CASRGVLGTNQPQHF. The CDR3 coding sequence is TGTGCCAGCAGGGGGGTCCTTGGGACAAATCAGCCCCAGCATTTT.

The chain uses TRBV7-6 and TRBJ2-6, with D hard to call. Trimming removed 1 base at V and 0 bases at J, with 10 bases between. The length of the CDR3 is 17 residues. Germline V gives CDR1 SGHVS, CDR2 FNYEAQ. The CDR3, as DNA: TGTGCCAGCAGCTTAGGCAGGTTGGCCTCTGGGGCCAACGTCCTGACTTTC. This gives the protein CASSLGRLASGANVLTF.

This rearrangement joins TRBV19 to TRBJ2-1, with TRBD1 as a possible D gene (5 bases). The germline V gene encodes CDR1 LNHDA and CDR2 SQIVND (reference sequence). The CDR3 covers 14 residues. Deletions cut 8 bases from V and 5 bases from J, with 16 bases between. The CDR3 region has the DNA TGTGCCAGTTCGTCTTTGGGGCCGGACAATGAGCAGTTCTTC. Its protein product is CASSSLGPDNEQFF.

The rearrangement uses TRBV29-1 and TRBJ1-2; D may be TRBD1 (5 bases). The CDR3 has 12 residues. The germline V and J ends were trimmed by 7 bases and 4 bases, with 13 bases remaining between them. Germline V gives CDR1 SQVTM, CDR2 ANQGSEA. DNA for the CDR3: TGCAGCGCCCAGACAGCGCTCTATGGCTACACCTTC. It yields the protein CSAQTALYGYTF.

The chain combines TRBV6-6 with TRBJ1-1; unclear D gene. V lost 11 bases and J lost 5, with 12 bases in between. CDR1 is MNHNY and CDR2 is SVGAGI in the germline V gene (reference sequence). The CDR3 runs to 11 residues. This CDR3 is CASLGGTEAFF. The CDR3 bases are TGTGCCTCCCTGGGAGGGACTGAAGCTTTCTTT.

This chain joins TRBV15 and TRBJ1-5, with unresolved D. The CDR3 covers 15 residues. Germline assignment: CDR1 LNHNV and CDR2 YYDKDF (reference sequence). V was pared by 5 bases and J by 1 base, with 12 bases between. The CDR3 bases are TGTGCCACCAGCTCTTCAATGGGAAGCAATCAGCCCCAGCATTTT. Translating it yields CATSSSMGSNQPQHF. The variable domain in full, with the rest retrieved from reference TRBV15 and TRBJ1-5, is DAMVIQNPRYQVTQFGKPVTLSCSQTLNHNVMYWYQQKSSQAPKLLFHYYDKDFNNEADTPDNFQSRRPNTSFCFLDIRSPGLGDTAMYLCATSSSMGSNQPQHFGDGTRLSIL.

The chain is built from TRBV2 and TRBJ1-1; D might be TRBD1 (5 bases). CDR1 SNHLY and CDR2 FYNNEI come from the germline V gene. The CDR3 has 13 amino acids. Between the trimmed V and J ends, which lost 6 bases and 4 bases, there was a span of 12 bases. CDR3 bases: TGTGCCAGCAGACGGGACTCAGCCACTGAAGCTTTCTTT. Its translation: CASRRDSATEAFF.

The V gene is TRBV20-1, the J gene TRBJ2-7; D may be TRBD2 (5 bases). CDR3 size: 11 residues. Germline V CDR1 and CDR2: DFQATT, SNEGSKA (reference sequence). V lost 2 bases and J lost 8, with 10 bases in between. CDR3 coding DNA: TGCAGTGCTAGAAGAGAGGGAAAGCAGTACTTC. As protein: CSARREGKQYF.

V is TRBV7-9 and J is TRBJ2-2; the match to TRBD1 covers 8 bases. Germline loops: CDR1 SEHNR, CDR2 FQNEAQ (reference sequence). Trimming at V came to 7 bases and at J to 6 bases, leaving 16 bases not matched to a gene. There are 17 residues in the CDR3. In DNA form, the CDR3 reads TGTGCCAGCACGAGGGTGATCGGGACAGGTGATGCCGGGGAGCTGTTTTTT. As protein: CASTRVIGTGDAGELFF. Together with reference TRBV7-9 and TRBJ2-2, the CDR3 gives the full variable domain: DTGVSQNPRHKITKRGQNVTFRCDPISEHNRLYWYRQTLGQGPEFLTYFQNEAQLEKSRLLSDRFSAERPKGSFSTLEIQRTEQGDSAMYLCASTRVIGTGDAGELFFGEGSRLTVL.

Written as DNA, the CDR3 is TGTGCCAGCAGTTTAGGAGGGAGTAGGGCCTACAATGAGCAGTTCTTC. It specifies CASSLGGSRAYNEQFF. This chain joins TRBV27 and TRBJ2-1; maybe TRBD2 (6 bases). The CDR3 length is 16 residues. The germline CDR1 and CDR2 sequences are MNHEY and SMNVEV (reference sequence). V gave up 2 bases and J gave up 2 bases, with 13 bases separating them.

Comments on this clone: At one end, the junction sequence differs from germline, possibly due to a read error. V usage is TRBV9 and J usage is TRBJ2-1; 8 bases are shared with TRBD2. The CDR3 has 16 amino acids. The V gene's germline CDR1 is SGDLS and CDR2 YYNGEE. The CDR3 region has the DNA TGTACCAGCACCCCGGGACTAGACAATGGTAAGAATGAGCAGTTCTTC. It is translated as CTSTPGLDNGKNEQFF.

This chain connects TRBV7-9 to TRBJ2-3; no clear D. V was pared by 3 bases and J by 3 bases, with 13 bases between. Germline-derived CDR1 and CDR2 are SEHNR and FQNEAQ (reference sequence). This CDR3 comprises 15 residues. The CDR3 DNA is TGTGCCAGCAGCTTCGAATCGTGGGGAACAGATACGCAGTATTTT. Translating it yields CASSFESWGTDTQYF.

This chain connects TRBV10-3 to TRBJ2-3; 11 bases map to TRBD2. J was trimmed by 5 bases and V by 4 bases; bases with no gene match: 5. Germline values: CDR1 ENHRY, CDR2 SYGVKD. This CDR3 region has 15 residues. CDR3 DNA sequence: TGTGCCATCAGTGTCGGGACTAGCGGAGGAGATACGCAGTATTTT. Translated: CAISVGTSGGDTQYF.

The chain employs TRBV10-1 and TRBJ2-2; D uncertain. The CDR3 runs to 17 residues. The V gene's germline CDR1 is WNHNN and CDR2 SYGVQD (reference sequence). V lost 0 bases, J lost 2 bases, and 13 bases lay in between. CDR3 region: CASSESVGSINTGELFF. CDR3 nucleotide sequence: TGCGCCAGCAGTGAGTCGGTAGGATCTATTAACACCGGGGAGCTGTTTTTT.

This rearrangement joins TRBV11-1 to TRBJ2-1, with 9 bases identical to TRBD1. From germline, CDR1 is SGHAT and CDR2 FQDESV (reference sequence). The trim removed 4 bases at V and 6 bases at J, leaving 7 bases unmatched. The CDR3 covers 15 residues. DNA for the CDR3: TGTGCCAGCAGCTCGTGGGACAGGGTGAGCAATGAGCAGTTCTTC. It encodes CASSSWDRVSNEQFF.

J is TRBJ1-3 and V is TRBV6-5; D unresolved. V lost 6 bases, J lost 6 bases, and 6 bases lay in between. The germline CDR1 and CDR2 sequences are MNHEY and SVGAGI. This CDR3 comprises 11 residues. CDR3 bases: TGTGCCAGCAGCGAAGCAAACACCATATATTTT. It translates to CASSEANTIYF.

This clone was seen only a few times. This rearrangement joins TRBV28 to TRBJ2-3, with 14 bases that match TRBD2. Germline lookup yields CDR1 MDHEN and CDR2 SYDVKM. The CDR3 extends over 18 amino acids. V shed 5 bases and J 5 bases; nucleotides not matched to a gene: 12. Here the CDR3 reads CASSQLYRLAGGLDTQYF. For the CDR3, the DNA is TGTGCCAGCAGTCAACTATATAGACTAGCGGGAGGGCTAGATACGCAGTATTTT. The variable domain in full, with the rest retrieved from reference TRBV28 and TRBJ2-3, is DVKVTQSSRYLVKRTGEKVFLECVQDMDHENMFWYRQDPGLGLRLIYFSYDVKMKEKGDIPEGYSVSREKKERFSLILESASTNQTSMYLCASSQLYRLAGGLDTQYFGPGTRLTVL.

The V and J genes are TRBV30 and TRBJ1-3; the D is unclear. The V end lost 4 bases, the J end lost 8 bases, and 15 bases lay between the germline ends. Per the germline V gene, CDR1 is GTSNPN and CDR2 is SVGIG (reference sequence). The CDR3 spans 13 residues. The CDR3 region has the DNA TGTGCCTGGAACACCAATTGGGGAGACACCATATATTTT. This codes for CAWNTNWGDTIYF.

This chain links TRBV6-5 with TRBJ1-1; tentatively, D is TRBD1 (5 bases). V was clipped by 7 bases and J by 4 bases, with 16 bases between them. The CDR3 has 14 residues. The V gene's germline CDR1 is MNHEY and CDR2 SVGAGI. CDR3 bases: TGTGCCAGCACCTACCGCTATGGGGGCACTGAAGCTTTCTTT. Residues: CASTYRYGGTEAFF.

The gene calls are TRBV4-2 and TRBJ2-1, with 8 bases matching TRBD2. This CDR3 has 14 amino acids. Germline V gene data show CDR1 as LGHNA and CDR2 as YNFKEQ. Trimming at V came to 4 bases and at J to 6 bases, leaving 5 bases not matched to a gene. CDR3 sequence: CASSRSGGFNEQFF. The DNA for the CDR3 is TGTGCCAGCAGCCGGTCGGGAGGGTTCAATGAGCAGTTCTTC.

This chain links TRBV29-1 with TRBJ1-2; D perhaps matches TRBD1 (6 bases). The CDR3 is 14 amino acids. The germline gives CDR1 SQVTM, CDR2 ANQGSEA. V lost 7 bases to trimming and J lost 1 base, with 16 bases between them. Here the CDR3 reads CSAVGQPFNYGYTF. The CDR3 DNA follows: TGCAGCGCGGTAGGACAGCCGTTTAACTATGGCTACACCTTC.